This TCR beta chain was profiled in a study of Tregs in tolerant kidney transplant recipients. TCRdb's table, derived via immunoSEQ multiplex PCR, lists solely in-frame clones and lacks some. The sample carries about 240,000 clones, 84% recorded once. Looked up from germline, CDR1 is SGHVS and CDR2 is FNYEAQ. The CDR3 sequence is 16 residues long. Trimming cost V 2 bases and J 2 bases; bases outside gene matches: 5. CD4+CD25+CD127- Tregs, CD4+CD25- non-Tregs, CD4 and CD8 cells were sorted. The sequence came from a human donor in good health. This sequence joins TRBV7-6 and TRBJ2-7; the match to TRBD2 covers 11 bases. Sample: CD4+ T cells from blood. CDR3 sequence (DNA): TGTGCCAGCAGCTTAAAGCTAGCGGGAGGACCCTACGAGCAGTACTTC. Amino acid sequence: CASSLKLAGGPYEQYF.